This is a list of T cell receptor beta chains from one sample in a study of blood T cell repertoires in COVID-19. Sequenced by immunoSEQ multiplex PCR; TCRdb stores in-frame clones only, minus some. The sample records tens of thousands of clones, 70% to 80% being singletons. The sequenced material came from peripheral blood. Source of these receptors: a man aged 80 or over with acute or convalescent COVID-19. CDR3s include the opening cysteine and the closing phenylalanine or tryptophan. Fields, in order: J gene, clone size, V gene, D gene, CDR3 DNA, CDR3 protein. D genes are given only for firm matches. The size entry is marked missing in some rows and otherwise reads once, few, many or a size class.

TRBJ2-7	medium-sized	TRBV3-1/TRBV3-2	.	TGTGCCAGCAGCCAGGAAACAGGGTACGAGCAGTACTTC	CASSQETGYEQYF
TRBJ2-3	.	TRBV7-9	TRBD2	TGTGCCAGCAGCTTAGGCGCTAGCGGGGGCTACACAGATACGCAGTATTTT	CASSLGASGGYTDTQYF
TRBJ1-3	.	TRBV5-1	TRBD1	TGCGCCAGCAGCCCGACAGGGGGTGGAAACACCATATATTTT	CASSPTGGGNTIYF
TRBJ1-5	.	TRBV18	.	TGTGCCAGCTCTCCAGCACATCTAGGTCAGCCCCAGCATTTT	CASSPAHLGQPQHF
TRBJ1-5	.	TRBV19	.	TGTGCCAGTACTCTCCTGACCGGAGGCAATCAGCCCCAGCATTTT	CASTLLTGGNQPQHF
TRBJ2-1	.	TRBV7-7	.	TGTGCTAGCAGCCCCGAATTTGCCCTAGCGTTTAATGAGCAGTTCTTC	CASSPEFALAFNEQFF
TRBJ2-3	.	TRBV6-5	.	TGTGCCAGCCGGACAAGCACAGATACGCAGTATTTT	CASRTSTDTQYF
TRBJ2-7	few	TRBV3-1/TRBV3-2	TRBD2	TGTGCCAGCAGCCACCGGACTAGCTACGAGCAGTACTTC	CASSHRTSYEQYF
TRBJ2-2	.	TRBV2	TRBD1	TGTGCCAGCAGTCCGGACAGGGAAACCGGGGAGCTGTTTTTT	CASSPDRETGELFF
TRBJ2-7	.	TRBV7-9	.	TGTGCCAGCAGCCAACTCGGTAACTACGAGCAGTACTTC	CASSQLGNYEQYF
TRBJ2-1	.	TRBV21-1	.	TGTGCCAGCAGCAAATCCCCCTCCGTCGGGGACAGTGCGAACTCCTACAATGAGCAGTTCTTC	CASSKSPSVGDSANSYNEQFF
TRBJ1-5	.	TRBV5-1	TRBD1	TGCGCCAGCAGCCCAGGGACAGGTTCCAATCAGCCCCAGCATTTT	CASSPGTGSNQPQHF
TRBJ2-7	.	TRBV7-9	TRBD1	TGTGCCAGCAGCCCAGCCCTAGACAGGGCATACGAGCAGTACTTC	CASSPALDRAYEQYF
TRBJ1-1	once	TRBV29-1	TRBD1	TGCAGCGTGCAGACAGGGAATGCTGAAGCTTTCTTT	CSVQTGNAEAFF
TRBJ1-2	.	TRBV3-1/TRBV3-2	.	TGTGCCAGCAGCCAAGCCAACACCTATGGCTACACCTTC	CASSQANTYGYTF
TRBJ2-3	once	TRBV27	.	TGTGCCAGCAGACCGCGGCAGACCCACACAGATACGCAGTATTTT	CASRPRQTHTDTQYF
TRBJ1-2	.	TRBV11-2	.	TGTGCCAGCAGCTTAGCCAACAGGATTACGCCCTATGGCTACACCTTC	CASSLANRITPYGYTF
TRBJ2-7	few	TRBV2	.	TGTGCCAGCAGAAGGGGCAGTGACGAGCAGTACTTC	CASRRGSDEQYF
TRBJ2-3	.	TRBV28	.	TGTGCCAGCAGTTTGTCGGGAGCCCAAGATACGCAGTATTTT	CASSLSGAQDTQYF
TRBJ2-2	.	TRBV5-1	TRBD2	TGCGCCAGCAGGTCCTCACTAGCGGGGAACACCGGGGAGCTGTTTTTT	CASRSSLAGNTGELFF
TRBJ2-7	.	TRBV7-2	.	TGTGCCAGCAGCTTAGGGGGCAGTGGAACCTACGAGCAGTACTTC	CASSLGGSGTYEQYF
TRBJ2-2	.	TRBV12-5	.	TGTGCTAGTGGTTTGCCCACTAGTAAAACCGGGGAGCTGTTTTTT	CASGLPTSKTGELFF
TRBJ1-4	.	TRBV30	.	TGTGCCTGGAAGTTACAGATTGCAACTAATGAAAAACTGTTTTTT	CAWKLQIATNEKLFF
TRBJ1-1	.	TRBV7-2	TRBD1	TGTGCCAGCAGCTTCGACAGGGGTTTCATCACTGAAGCTTTCTTT	CASSFDRGFITEAFF
TRBJ2-6	.	TRBV5-4	.	TGTGCCAGCAAATGGGCGGGACGGGTCTCTGGGGCCAACGTCCTGACTTTC	CASKWAGRVSGANVLTF
TRBJ1-5	.	TRBV19	.	TGTGCCAGTAACGGAGTTCGAGATAGCAATCAGCCCCAGCATTTT	CASNGVRDSNQPQHF
TRBJ2-3	.	TRBV19	.	TGTGCCAGTAGTATCGGTGCTAGCACAGATACGCAGTATTTT	CASSIGASTDTQYF
TRBJ2-1	few	TRBV6-5	.	TGTGCCAGCACCGGAGGGGGGGCCGGGTACAATGAGCAGTTCTTC	CASTGGGAGYNEQFF
TRBJ2-6	few	TRBV10-3	TRBD1	TGTGCCATCAGTGAGTCCGGGACAGGCCACTCTGGGGCCAACGTCCTGACTTTC	CAISESGTGHSGANVLTF
TRBJ2-7	.	TRBV27	.	TGTGCCAGCAGTTTATCAGGGACTTTAACTACCTACGAGCAGTACTTC	CASSLSGTLTTYEQYF
TRBJ2-3	.	TRBV5-1	.	TGCGCCAGCAGCTTGGACGCGGGGAACACAGATACGCAGTATTTT	CASSLDAGNTDTQYF
TRBJ2-1	.	TRBV10-1	TRBD2	TGCGCCAGCAGTGAGTCAACCATCTTAGCGGGAGAGGAGCAGTTCTTC	CASSESTILAGEEQFF
TRBJ2-1	.	TRBV28	TRBD2	TGTGCCAGCAGTTTATCGGGGGGGTACAATGAGCAGTTCTTC	CASSLSGGYNEQFF
TRBJ2-1	.	TRBV5-1	TRBD1	TGCGCCAGCAGCTTGGGGGACAGGGTCTACAATGAGCAGTTCTTC	CASSLGDRVYNEQFF
TRBJ1-1	.	TRBV5-5	.	TGTGCCAGCAGCTTGGATCCGGGTTCGCCCACTGAAGCTTTCTTT	CASSLDPGSPTEAFF
TRBJ2-1	.	TRBV2	TRBD1	TGTGCCAGCAGTGGAGGAGTAGGGGGCAGCTCCTACAATGAGCAGTTCTTC	CASSGGVGGSSYNEQFF
TRBJ1-6	once	TRBV2	TRBD1	TGTGCCAGCAGACCGGGACAGGGGTCTAATTCACCCCTCCACTTT	CASRPGQGSNSPLHF
TRBJ1-2	.	TRBV6-6	.	TGTGCCAGCAGGGGCGCAGTGAGGGCGAACTATGGCTACACCTTC	CASRGAVRANYGYTF
TRBJ1-4	once	TRBV28	TRBD1	TGTGCCAGCAGCCAAACAGGGGTTGACGAAAAACTGTTTTTT	CASSQTGVDEKLFF
TRBJ1-4	.	TRBV6-5	TRBD1	TGTGCCAGCAGTTCTACAGGGGGGATTAAAGAAAAACTGTTTTTT	CASSSTGGIKEKLFF
TRBJ1-6	.	TRBV7-6	.	TGTGCCAGCAGCTTAGGGCGGTCCAATTCACCCCTCCACTTT	CASSLGRSNSPLHF
TRBJ1-3	.	TRBV6-6	TRBD1	TGTGCCAGCAGGAACACAGGGGGGTCTGGAAACACCATATATTTT	CASRNTGGSGNTIYF
TRBJ1-1	.	TRBV30	.	TGTGCCTGGAGACCCGGGGGGGGATTCGGTGAAGCTTTCTTT	CAWRPGGGFGEAFF
TRBJ2-1	once	TRBV19	TRBD2	TGTGCCAGTAGTAAGACTAGCGGGAGTAATGAGCAGTTCTTC	CASSKTSGSNEQFF
TRBJ1-2	few	TRBV12-3/TRBV12-4	.	TGTGCCAGCACGGTGGGCTACTATGGCTACACCTTC	CASTVGYYGYTF
TRBJ2-3	.	TRBV7-9	TRBD2	TGTGCCAGCAGCGAGGGACTAGCGGGCCCCACAGATACGCAGTATTTT	CASSEGLAGPTDTQYF
TRBJ2-3	few	TRBV5-1	TRBD2	TGCGCCAGCAGCTTGGAGGCTAGCGGGGGGACAGATACGCAGTATTTT	CASSLEASGGTDTQYF
TRBJ2-3	once	TRBV7-8	TRBD2	TGTGCCAGCAGCTTACTAACAACTAGCGGGGGGGCAACAGATACGCAGTATTTT	CASSLLTTSGGATDTQYF
TRBJ1-1	.	TRBV28	TRBD1	TGTGCCAGCAGCACCCTACCCAGGGGGCGGACTGAAGCTTTCTTT	CASSTLPRGRTEAFF
TRBJ2-7	.	TRBV6-5	TRBD1	TGTGCCAGCAGTCCGCGGGACAGGGGCTACGAGCAGTACTTC	CASSPRDRGYEQYF
TRBJ1-2	.	TRBV6-6	.	TGTGCCAGCATTAGACCAGGGGACTATGGCTACACCTTC	CASIRPGDYGYTF
TRBJ2-5	.	TRBV7-9	.	TGTGCCAGCAGCTTAACAGGGATGGAGACCCAGTACTTC	CASSLTGMETQYF
TRBJ1-2	.	TRBV2	.	TGTGCCAGCAGGGTCTACGGCTATGGCTACACCTTC	CASRVYGYGYTF
TRBJ2-7	few	TRBV11-2	.	TGTGCCAGCAGCTTAGGGGGCGGGCTGACTAGTTACGAGCAGTACTTC	CASSLGGGLTSYEQYF